The T cell receptor beta chain under discussion was sequenced for a study of T cell repertoires in cytomegalovirus infection. Study-wide results and caveats: It was HLA-C-restricted CMV-specific TCR beta clonotypes that dominated the response ex vivo.

TCRdb fed the reads into MiXCR, producing one record per CDR3 protein. The table has approximately 1,000,000 distinct CDR3 sequences, around a third seen once. Points on this clonotype: Its matching antigen is unknown.

Germline-derived CDR1 and CDR2 are SGHTA and FQGTGA. V lost 5 bases and J 6 bases, leaving 16 bases between the germline ends. The CDR3 covers 14 residues. The TCR comes from a human donor in good health (CMV status not recorded). Some clones in this sample may be carry-over from other donors' samples. The chain has TRBV7-3 and TRBJ1-1; D ambiguous. The specimen was cultured CD8+ T cells from PBMCs, collected from culture after CMV antigen stimulation. Written as DNA, the CDR3 is TGTGCCAGCAGCCCAACTCCGGGAGACCCTGAAGCTTTCTTT. It translates to CASSPTPGDPEAFF.